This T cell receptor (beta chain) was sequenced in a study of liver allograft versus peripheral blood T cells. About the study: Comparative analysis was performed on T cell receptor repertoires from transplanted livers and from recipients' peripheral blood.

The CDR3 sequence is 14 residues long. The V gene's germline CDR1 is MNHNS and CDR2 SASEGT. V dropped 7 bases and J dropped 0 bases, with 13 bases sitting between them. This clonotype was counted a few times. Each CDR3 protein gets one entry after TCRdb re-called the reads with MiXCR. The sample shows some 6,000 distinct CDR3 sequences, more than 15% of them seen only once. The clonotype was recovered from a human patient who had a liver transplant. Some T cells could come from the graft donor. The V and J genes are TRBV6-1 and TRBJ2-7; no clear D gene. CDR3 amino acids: CASTPSRNSYEQYF. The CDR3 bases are TGTGCCAGCACCCCCTCTCGAAACTCCTACGAGCAGTACTTC.